The rows below give T cell receptor beta chains drawn from one sample of a study of cytomegalovirus exposure and HLA in healthy donors. Generated by immunoSEQ multiplex PCR, the TCRdb table keeps only in-frame clones and is missing some. The table lists 150,000 to 200,000 clones. Sequencing was performed on PBMCs. These receptors were taken from a young man in good health and CMV-seronegative. CDR3s include the opening cysteine and the closing phenylalanine or tryptophan. A D gene is named only where the DNA matches it firmly.

D gene: TRBD1
V gene: TRBV19
J gene: TRBJ2-5
CDR3 protein: CASRPGGLGKTQYF
CDR3 DNA: TGTGCCAGTAGACCAGGGGGCTTAGGGAAGACCCAGTACTTC

D gene: TRBD1
V gene: TRBV9
J gene: TRBJ1-4
CDR3 protein: CASSVEGQGLGKLFF
CDR3 DNA: TGTGCCAGCAGCGTAGAGGGACAGGGGTTGGGAAAACTGTTTTTT

D gene: NA
V gene: TRBV18
J gene: TRBJ2-6
CDR3 protein: CASSPQEGLVSGANVLTF
CDR3 DNA: TGTGCCAGCTCACCACAGGAAGGACTGGTCTCTGGGGCCAACGTCCTGACTTTC

D gene: TRBD1
V gene: TRBV7-8
J gene: TRBJ2-7
CDR3 protein: CASSLTGGALYEQYF
CDR3 DNA: TGTGCCAGCAGCCTCACAGGGGGCGCCCTCTACGAGCAGTACTTC

D gene: NA
V gene: TRBV30
J gene: TRBJ2-5
CDR3 protein: CAWSAGSQETQYF
CDR3 DNA: TGTGCCTGGAGTGCGGGATCCCAAGAGACCCAGTACTTC

D gene: NA
V gene: TRBV5-1
J gene: TRBJ2-7
CDR3 protein: CASSLRGVSSYEQYF
CDR3 DNA: TGCGCCAGCAGCTTACGAGGAGTTAGCTCCTACGAGCAGTACTTC

D gene: NA
V gene: TRBV6-5
J gene: TRBJ1-1
CDR3 protein: CASSRITELNTEAFF
CDR3 DNA: TGTGCCAGCAGCCGAATTACAGAGCTGAACACTGAAGCTTTCTTT

D gene: NA
V gene: TRBV27
J gene: TRBJ1-5
CDR3 protein: CASSSFLGGQPQHF
CDR3 DNA: TGTGCCAGCAGTTCCTTCCTGGGGGGTCAGCCCCAGCATTTT

D gene: TRBD1
V gene: TRBV5-1
J gene: TRBJ1-1
CDR3 protein: CASSTTGGAGFEAFF
CDR3 DNA: TGCGCCAGCAGCACAACAGGGGGCGCGGGGTTTGAAGCTTTCTTT

D gene: NA
V gene: TRBV9
J gene: TRBJ2-7
CDR3 protein: CASSVAPTESYEQYF
CDR3 DNA: TGTGCCAGCAGCGTAGCCCCCACGGAGTCCTACGAGCAGTACTTC

D gene: TRBD2
V gene: TRBV7-2
J gene: TRBJ2-7
CDR3 protein: CASSPSGIYPKHEQYF
CDR3 DNA: TGTGCCAGCAGCCCCAGCGGGATCTACCCTAAACACGAGCAGTACTTC

D gene: TRBD2
V gene: TRBV4-2
J gene: TRBJ2-1
CDR3 protein: CASSRDSGSSYNEQFF
CDR3 DNA: TGTGCCAGCAGCCGAGATAGCGGGAGCTCCTACAATGAGCAGTTCTTC

D gene: TRBD1
V gene: TRBV18
J gene: TRBJ2-7
CDR3 protein: CASSLTVPRQGAWEQYF
CDR3 DNA: TGTGCCAGCTCACTAACCGTCCCGAGACAGGGGGCATGGGAGCAGTACTTC

D gene: NA
V gene: TRBV2
J gene: TRBJ1-1
CDR3 protein: CASSDSFEAFF
CDR3 DNA: TGTGCCAGCAGTGATTCGTTTGAAGCTTTCTTT

D gene: NA
V gene: TRBV5-1
J gene: TRBJ2-5
CDR3 protein: CASRGGLGGETQYF
CDR3 DNA: TGCGCCAGCAGGGGGGGACTGGGAGGAGAGACCCAGTACTTC

D gene: NA
V gene: TRBV19
J gene: TRBJ1-2
CDR3 protein: CASSIMTGRDFYGYTF
CDR3 DNA: TGTGCCAGTAGTATAATGACTGGGCGGGATTTCTATGGCTACACCTTC

D gene: NA
V gene: TRBV5-1
J gene: TRBJ2-2
CDR3 protein: CASSLGGVNTGELFF
CDR3 DNA: TGCGCCAGCAGCTTGGGCGGGGTGAACACCGGGGAGCTGTTTTTT

D gene: NA
V gene: TRBV9
J gene: TRBJ1-1
CDR3 protein: CASSVANRVDTEAFF
CDR3 DNA: TGTGCCAGCAGCGTAGCCAACAGGGTGGACACTGAAGCTTTCTTT

D gene: TRBD2
V gene: TRBV5-1
J gene: TRBJ2-1
CDR3 protein: CASSLGLAGNEQFF
CDR3 DNA: TGCGCCAGCAGCTTGGGGCTAGCGGGGAATGAGCAGTTCTTC

D gene: TRBD1
V gene: TRBV18
J gene: TRBJ1-5
CDR3 protein: CASSPSGTGALIGQPQHF
CDR3 DNA: TGTGCCAGCTCACCCAGTGGGACAGGGGCTTTGATCGGGCAGCCCCAGCATTTT

D gene: TRBD2
V gene: TRBV5-1
J gene: TRBJ2-7
CDR3 protein: CASSLGGSGSYEQYF
CDR3 DNA: TGCGCCAGCAGCTTGGGTGGTAGCGGGAGCTACGAGCAGTACTTC

D gene: NA
V gene: TRBV30
J gene: TRBJ2-1
CDR3 protein: CAWSSQGTIPFF
CDR3 DNA: TGTGCCTGGAGCTCTCAGGGGACCATACCGTTCTTC

D gene: NA
V gene: TRBV19
J gene: TRBJ1-5
CDR3 protein: CASSRTFDSLYQPQHF
CDR3 DNA: TGTGCCAGTAGTCGGACCTTCGACAGCTTGTATCAGCCCCAGCATTTT

D gene: TRBD2
V gene: TRBV15
J gene: TRBJ2-7
CDR3 protein: CATSRDLTSGSIPYEQYF
CDR3 DNA: TGTGCCACCAGCAGAGATCTGACTAGCGGGAGTATCCCCTACGAGCAGTACTTC

D gene: TRBD1
V gene: TRBV5-4
J gene: TRBJ2-7
CDR3 protein: CASRFGQGVGYEQYF
CDR3 DNA: TGTGCCAGCAGGTTTGGACAGGGGGTAGGCTACGAGCAGTACTTC

D gene: TRBD1
V gene: TRBV19
J gene: TRBJ2-5
CDR3 protein: CASSTTREGAPWAQYF
CDR3 DNA: TGTGCCAGTAGTACGACGCGTGAGGGGGCGCCATGGGCCCAGTACTTC

D gene: TRBD2
V gene: TRBV10-1
J gene: TRBJ2-1
CDR3 protein: CASSESIGTSGPRHEQFF
CDR3 DNA: TGCGCCAGCAGTGAGTCGATAGGGACTAGCGGTCCTCGGCATGAGCAGTTCTTC